These T cell receptor beta chains were read from a single sample in a study of neoadjuvant anti-PD-1 for oral cavity cancer. Repertoires were generated with immunoSEQ multiplex PCR, while TCRdb's copy carries only in-frame clones and drops some. The sample includes about 14,000 clones, about 70% of them seen just once. Source: PBMCs, taken before nivolumab (anti-PD-1) treatment. These TCRs come from a person between 40 and 85 years old with oral cavity squamous cell carcinoma. Both conserved end residues are part of each CDR3. A D gene is named only where the DNA matches it firmly. Clone size is stated in some rows and not others, as once, few, many or a class when expanded.

J gene: TRBJ2-7; V gene: TRBV6-5; clone size: -; D gene: TRBD2; CDR3 protein: CASSRGGLGDYEQYF; CDR3 DNA: TGTGCCAGCAGCCGAGGCGGACTAGGGGACTACGAGCAGTACTTC
J gene: TRBJ2-1; V gene: TRBV28; clone size: -; D gene: TRBD2; CDR3 protein: CASSWEGREQFF; CDR3 DNA: TGTGCCAGCAGTTGGGAGGGTAGGGAGCAGTTCTTC
J gene: TRBJ2-5; V gene: TRBV5-1; clone size: -; D gene: -; CDR3 protein: CASSAAGSQETQYF; CDR3 DNA: TGCGCCAGCAGCGCCGCGGGCAGCCAAGAGACCCAGTACTTC
J gene: TRBJ2-7; V gene: TRBV29-1; clone size: -; D gene: -; CDR3 protein: CSGLEGRSDEQYF; CDR3 DNA: TGCAGCGGTTTAGAGGGAAGGTCTGACGAGCAGTACTTC
J gene: TRBJ2-3; V gene: TRBV18; clone size: -; D gene: -; CDR3 protein: CASSPPVRGGTDTQYF; CDR3 DNA: TGTGCCAGCTCACCACCGGTAAGGGGAGGCACAGATACGCAGTATTTT
J gene: TRBJ2-1; V gene: TRBV5-1; clone size: -; D gene: TRBD2; CDR3 protein: CASSLGGGGQNNEQFF; CDR3 DNA: TGCGCCAGCAGCTTGGGTGGCGGGGGGCAGAACAATGAGCAGTTCTTC
J gene: TRBJ2-3; V gene: TRBV27; clone size: -; D gene: TRBD2; CDR3 protein: CASSFVLAGGLSTDTQYF; CDR3 DNA: TGTGCCAGCAGTTTCGTTCTAGCGGGAGGTCTTAGCACAGATACGCAGTATTTT
J gene: TRBJ2-7; V gene: TRBV2; clone size: few; D gene: TRBD2; CDR3 protein: CASSGTSYEQYF; CDR3 DNA: TGTGCCAGCAGCGGGACTAGCTACGAGCAGTACTTC
J gene: TRBJ1-5; V gene: TRBV28; clone size: few; D gene: -; CDR3 protein: CASSSRLRSNQPQHF; CDR3 DNA: TGTGCCAGCAGTTCCCGACTCCGTAGCAATCAGCCCCAGCATTTT
J gene: TRBJ1-2; V gene: TRBV9; clone size: -; D gene: -; CDR3 protein: CASSPPDSVGGYTF; CDR3 DNA: TGTGCCAGCAGCCCACCGGACAGTGTAGGAGGCTACACCTTC
J gene: TRBJ2-7; V gene: TRBV19; clone size: -; D gene: -; CDR3 protein: CASSGQYSYEQYF; CDR3 DNA: TGTGCCAGTAGTGGACAGTATTCCTACGAGCAGTACTTC
J gene: TRBJ2-7; V gene: TRBV7-2; clone size: -; D gene: TRBD2; CDR3 protein: CASSLFSGRTNEQYF; CDR3 DNA: TGTGCCAGCAGCTTATTTAGCGGGAGGACGAACGAGCAGTACTTC
J gene: TRBJ1-3; V gene: TRBV11-2; clone size: few; D gene: -; CDR3 protein: CASSLGQGISGNTIYF; CDR3 DNA: TGTGCCAGCAGCTTAGGTCAGGGCATCTCTGGAAACACCATATATTTT
J gene: TRBJ2-7; V gene: TRBV28; clone size: -; D gene: -; CDR3 protein: CASRPTGPYEQYF; CDR3 DNA: TGTGCCAGCAGACCCACCGGGCCCTACGAGCAGTACTTC
J gene: TRBJ1-3; V gene: TRBV6-1; clone size: -; D gene: -; CDR3 protein: CASSEATPWGDLSGNTIYF; CDR3 DNA: TGTGCCAGCAGTGAAGCCACGCCCTGGGGGGATCTGTCTGGAAACACCATATATTTT
J gene: TRBJ1-6; V gene: TRBV10-2; clone size: -; D gene: -; CDR3 protein: CASSELPGTYNSPLHF; CDR3 DNA: TGCGCCAGCAGTGAGCTCCCGGGGACCTATAATTCACCCCTCCACTTT
J gene: TRBJ2-2; V gene: TRBV2; clone size: few; D gene: -; CDR3 protein: CASLRGARTGELFF; CDR3 DNA: TGTGCCAGCTTAAGGGGGGCGAGAACCGGGGAGCTGTTTTTT
J gene: TRBJ1-1; V gene: TRBV2; clone size: -; D gene: -; CDR3 protein: CASVPLGSGTSDTEAFF; CDR3 DNA: TGTGCCAGCGTCCCTCTTGGCTCAGGGACATCGGACACTGAAGCTTTCTTT
J gene: TRBJ2-7; V gene: TRBV5-4; clone size: -; D gene: -; CDR3 protein: CASSHDGGMRNEQYF; CDR3 DNA: TGTGCCAGCAGCCACGATGGGGGGATGAGGAACGAGCAGTACTTC
J gene: TRBJ2-3; V gene: TRBV5-4; clone size: -; D gene: -; CDR3 protein: CASSLDGTNTDTQYF; CDR3 DNA: TGTGCCAGCAGCTTGGACGGGACCAACACAGATACGCAGTATTTT
J gene: TRBJ2-7; V gene: TRBV7-2; clone size: -; D gene: TRBD2; CDR3 protein: CASSRAAGDTYEQYF; CDR3 DNA: TGTGCCAGCAGCCGGGCAGCGGGGGACACCTACGAGCAGTACTTC
J gene: TRBJ1-6; V gene: TRBV27; clone size: few; D gene: TRBD1; CDR3 protein: CASSAGQGNSPLHF; CDR3 DNA: TGTGCCAGCAGTGCAGGACAGGGGAATTCACCCCTCCACTTT
J gene: TRBJ1-1; V gene: TRBV2; clone size: -; D gene: TRBD1; CDR3 protein: CASSLTGNSEAFF; CDR3 DNA: TGTGCCAGCAGTTTGACAGGGAACTCTGAAGCTTTCTTT
J gene: TRBJ1-1; V gene: TRBV6-1; clone size: once; D gene: -; CDR3 protein: CASIGATVNTEAFF; CDR3 DNA: TGTGCCAGCATTGGGGCCACTGTGAACACTGAAGCTTTCTTT
J gene: TRBJ1-5; V gene: TRBV7-9; clone size: -; D gene: TRBD1; CDR3 protein: CASSQDRANQPQHF; CDR3 DNA: TGTGCCAGCAGCCAGGACAGGGCAAATCAGCCCCAGCATTTT
J gene: TRBJ2-7; V gene: TRBV13; clone size: few; D gene: -; CDR3 protein: CASSFSGSSYEQYF; CDR3 DNA: TGTGCCAGCAGCTTTTCAGGGAGCTCCTACGAGCAGTACTTC
J gene: TRBJ2-7; V gene: TRBV2; clone size: -; D gene: -; CDR3 protein: CASSSRWGGGEQYF; CDR3 DNA: TGTGCCAGCAGCTCTCGTTGGGGGGGCGGCGAGCAGTACTTC
J gene: TRBJ1-2; V gene: TRBV27; clone size: -; D gene: TRBD1; CDR3 protein: CASSFFGTGVYGYTF; CDR3 DNA: TGTGCCAGCAGTTTTTTCGGGACAGGAGTCTATGGCTACACCTTC
J gene: TRBJ2-1; V gene: TRBV18; clone size: -; D gene: -; CDR3 protein: CASSPSTQNEQFF; CDR3 DNA: TGTGCCAGCTCACCGTCGACTCAAAATGAGCAGTTCTTC
J gene: TRBJ1-1; V gene: TRBV6-6; clone size: -; D gene: TRBD1; CDR3 protein: CASSSGTAMNTEAFF; CDR3 DNA: TGTGCCAGCAGTTCGGGGACAGCCATGAACACTGAAGCTTTCTTT
J gene: TRBJ2-1; V gene: TRBV6-1; clone size: -; D gene: TRBD2; CDR3 protein: CASSESGGAYNEQFF; CDR3 DNA: TGTGCCAGCAGTGAAAGCGGGGGGGCCTACAATGAGCAGTTCTTC
J gene: TRBJ1-2; V gene: TRBV19; clone size: few; D gene: -; CDR3 protein: CASKDGGPGNYGYTF; CDR3 DNA: TGTGCCAGTAAGGATGGAGGCCCAGGAAACTATGGCTACACCTTC
J gene: TRBJ1-3; V gene: TRBV4-2; clone size: once; D gene: -; CDR3 protein: CASSQDPRQTSSGNTIYF; CDR3 DNA: TGTGCCAGCAGCCAAGATCCGCGACAGACGAGCTCTGGAAACACCATATATTTT
J gene: TRBJ2-7; V gene: TRBV7-2; clone size: -; D gene: -; CDR3 protein: CASSYREFSYEQYF; CDR3 DNA: TGTGCCAGCAGCTACCGGGAGTTTTCCTACGAGCAGTACTTC
J gene: TRBJ1-6; V gene: TRBV10-1; clone size: -; D gene: TRBD1; CDR3 protein: CASSAGTGQKPLHF; CDR3 DNA: TGCGCCAGCAGTGCCGGGACAGGGCAAAAACCCCTCCACTTT
J gene: TRBJ2-5; V gene: TRBV10-2; clone size: -; D gene: TRBD2; CDR3 protein: CASSGSGGVGETQYF; CDR3 DNA: TGCGCCAGCAGCGGAAGCGGGGGGGTAGGAGAGACCCAGTACTTC
J gene: TRBJ2-7; V gene: TRBV9; clone size: once; D gene: -; CDR3 protein: CASSVDYSSYEQYF; CDR3 DNA: TGTGCCAGCAGCGTAGATTATAGTTCCTACGAGCAGTACTTC
J gene: TRBJ2-5; V gene: TRBV4-2; clone size: -; D gene: -; CDR3 protein: CASSQDAPGSDQETQYF; CDR3 DNA: TGTGCCAGCAGCCAAGATGCCCCCGGGTCCGACCAAGAGACCCAGTACTTC
J gene: TRBJ1-1; V gene: TRBV29-1; clone size: -; D gene: -; CDR3 protein: CSVEMLGPSTEAFF; CDR3 DNA: TGCAGCGTTGAAATGTTAGGGCCGAGTACTGAAGCTTTCTTT
J gene: TRBJ1-2; V gene: TRBV11-1; clone size: -; D gene: -; CDR3 protein: CASSLETGANYGYTF; CDR3 DNA: TGTGCCAGCAGCTTAGAGACAGGAGCTAACTATGGCTACACCTTC
J gene: TRBJ2-2; V gene: TRBV7-8; clone size: -; D gene: TRBD1; CDR3 protein: CASSSGQGGTGELFF; CDR3 DNA: TGTGCCAGCAGCTCGGGACAGGGGGGGACCGGGGAGCTGTTTTTT
J gene: TRBJ2-1; V gene: TRBV14; clone size: few; D gene: TRBD2; CDR3 protein: CASSPSGGGHNEQFF; CDR3 DNA: TGTGCCAGCAGCCCCTCTGGCGGGGGGCACAATGAGCAGTTCTTC
J gene: TRBJ2-5; V gene: TRBV9; clone size: -; D gene: TRBD2; CDR3 protein: CASSVGSGAQETQYF; CDR3 DNA: TGTGCCAGCAGCGTAGGTAGCGGGGCCCAAGAGACCCAGTACTTC
J gene: TRBJ2-5; V gene: TRBV7-2; clone size: -; D gene: TRBD1; CDR3 protein: CASSFRGRGETQYF; CDR3 DNA: TGTGCCAGCAGCTTCAGGGGGCGAGGGGAGACCCAGTACTTC
J gene: TRBJ2-6; V gene: TRBV5-1; clone size: -; D gene: TRBD1; CDR3 protein: CASSLAGQSGGANVLTF; CDR3 DNA: TGCGCCAGCAGCTTGGCGGGACAGAGCGGTGGGGCCAACGTCCTGACTTTC
J gene: TRBJ2-7; V gene: TRBV11-2; clone size: -; D gene: -; CDR3 protein: CASSLGGGSSYEQYF; CDR3 DNA: TGTGCCAGCAGCTTAGGCGGTGGTAGTTCCTACGAGCAGTACTTC
J gene: TRBJ2-1; V gene: TRBV7-9; clone size: -; D gene: -; CDR3 protein: CATGMLYNEQFF; CDR3 DNA: TGTGCCACCGGGATGCTCTACAATGAGCAGTTCTTC
J gene: TRBJ2-7; V gene: TRBV6-5; clone size: -; D gene: -; CDR3 protein: CASSYSNLVNEQYF; CDR3 DNA: TGTGCCAGCAGTTACTCGAATCTAGTCAACGAGCAGTACTTC
J gene: TRBJ2-1; V gene: TRBV2; clone size: -; D gene: -; CDR3 protein: CASSEGGPLYNEQFF; CDR3 DNA: TGTGCCAGCAGTGAAGGGGGACCCCTCTACAATGAGCAGTTCTTC
J gene: TRBJ2-5; V gene: TRBV11-2; clone size: -; D gene: -; CDR3 protein: CASSLYEETQYF; CDR3 DNA: TGTGCCAGCAGCTTATATGAAGAGACCCAGTACTTC
J gene: TRBJ2-2; V gene: TRBV7-2; clone size: -; D gene: -; CDR3 protein: CASSLESNVELFF; CDR3 DNA: TGTGCCAGCAGCTTAGAATCGAACGTAGAGCTGTTTTTT
J gene: TRBJ1-1; V gene: TRBV29-1; clone size: -; D gene: TRBD1; CDR3 protein: CSVHRGRENTEAFF; CDR3 DNA: TGCAGCGTTCACAGGGGGCGGGAGAACACTGAAGCTTTCTTT
J gene: TRBJ1-6; V gene: TRBV19; clone size: -; D gene: -; CDR3 protein: CASSMMDSLTHNSPLHF; CDR3 DNA: TGTGCCAGTAGTATGATGGACTCCTTAACCCATAATTCACCCCTCCACTTT
J gene: TRBJ2-1; V gene: TRBV30; clone size: -; D gene: -; CDR3 protein: CAWTPFYNEQFF; CDR3 DNA: TGTGCCTGGACCCCTTTCTACAATGAGCAGTTCTTC
J gene: TRBJ2-7; V gene: TRBV5-4; clone size: once; D gene: -; CDR3 protein: CASRPSGGPYEQYF; CDR3 DNA: TGTGCCAGCAGACCGTCCGGGGGCCCCTACGAGCAGTACTTC